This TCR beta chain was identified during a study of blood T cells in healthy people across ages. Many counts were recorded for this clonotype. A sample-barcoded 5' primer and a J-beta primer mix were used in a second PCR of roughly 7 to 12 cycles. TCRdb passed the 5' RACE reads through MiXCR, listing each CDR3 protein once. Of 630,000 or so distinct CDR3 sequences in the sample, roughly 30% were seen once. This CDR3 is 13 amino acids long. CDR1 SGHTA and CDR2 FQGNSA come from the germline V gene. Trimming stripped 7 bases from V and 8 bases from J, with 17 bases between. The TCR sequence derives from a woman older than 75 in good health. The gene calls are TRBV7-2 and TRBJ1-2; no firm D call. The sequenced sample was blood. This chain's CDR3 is CASTTTGRWGYTF. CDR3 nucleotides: TGTGCCAGCACTACGACCGGACGATGGGGCTACACCTTC.